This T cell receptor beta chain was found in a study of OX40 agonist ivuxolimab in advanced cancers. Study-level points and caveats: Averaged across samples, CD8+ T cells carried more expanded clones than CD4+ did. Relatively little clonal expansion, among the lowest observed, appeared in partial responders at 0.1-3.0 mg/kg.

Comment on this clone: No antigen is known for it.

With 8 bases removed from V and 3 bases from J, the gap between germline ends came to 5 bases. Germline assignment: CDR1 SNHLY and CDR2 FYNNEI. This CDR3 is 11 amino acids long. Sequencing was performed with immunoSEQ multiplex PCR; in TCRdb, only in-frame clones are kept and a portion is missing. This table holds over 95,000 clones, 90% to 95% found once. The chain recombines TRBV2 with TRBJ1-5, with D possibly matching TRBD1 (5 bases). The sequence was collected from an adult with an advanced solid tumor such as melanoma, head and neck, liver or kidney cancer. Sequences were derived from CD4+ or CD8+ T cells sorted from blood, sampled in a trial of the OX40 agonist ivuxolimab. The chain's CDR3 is CASGANQPQHF. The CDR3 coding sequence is TGTGCCAGCGGGGCCAATCAGCCCCAGCATTTT.